This T cell receptor (beta chain) appears in the sequencing data of a study of blood T cell repertoires in COVID-19. Overall study context: Some COVID-19 samples were acute and others convalescent; all came from the United States, Italy and Spain.

Original analysis: The authors estimated nucleated cell counts from reference gene primer amplification. The repertoire was sequenced with immunoSEQ multiplex PCR; TCRdb's copy has only in-frame clones and lacks some. The V and J calls and clone size come from that table; D and trimming were worked out from the DNA. The sample gives around 250,000 clones, roughly 84% of which show up once; 1.5% is in the top ten. This clone was recorded only once. Looked up from germline, CDR1 is WNHNN and CDR2 is SYGVQD (reference sequence). Trimming removed 0 bases from V and 9 bases from J, with 9 bases in between. CDR3 length equals 13 residues.

The TCR originated in a woman aged 40 to 50 who had recovered from COVID-19. The V gene is TRBV10-1, the J gene TRBJ2-1; possibly TRBD1 for D (5 bases). The specimen was peripheral blood. CDR3 nucleotides: TGCGCCAGCAGTGAGTCTCAGGGTGTTGAGCAGTTCTTC. Its translation is CASSESQGVEQFF.